A single sample is the source of the 3 T cell receptor beta chains below, sequenced in a study of T cell responses to AZD1222 COVID-19 vaccine. Produced via immunoSEQ multiplex PCR; TCRdb's table is partial and in-frame only. The profile shows more than 250,000 clones, approximately 93% of them singletons. The source material was peripheral blood, sampled on day 0 of AZD1222 vaccination. Every receptor here comes from an adult in good health.

The rearrangement links TRBV15 to TRBJ2-5; 11 nucleotides align to TRBD2. The CDR3 has 15 residues. Germline-derived CDR1 and CDR2 are LNHNV and YYDKDF (reference sequence). The J segment lost 4 bases and the V segment lost 8 bases, leaving 9 bases of the junction unmatched. The DNA of the CDR3 is TGTGCCACCGGGTTAGCGGGAGGGTTGGTAGAGACCCAGTACTTC. This sequence encodes CATGLAGGLVETQYF.

The chain couples TRBV5-5 to TRBJ1-5; D call uncertain. CDR1 and CDR2 (germline): SGHKS, YYEKEE (reference sequence). CDR3 size: 17 residues. The germline V and J ends were trimmed by 4 bases and 0 bases, with 17 bases remaining between them. DNA of the CDR3: TGTGCCAGCAGCCCAGTCGTCGGAGATCATAGCAATCAGCCCCAGCATTTT. It yields the protein CASSPVVGDHSNQPQHF.

The V gene is TRBV7-2, the J gene TRBJ1-1; D is unresolved. Germline assignment: CDR1 SGHTA and CDR2 FQGNSA. There are 13 residues in the CDR3. The V and J ends lost 4 bases and 5 bases respectively, with 11 bases between them. The CDR3 loop is CASSSSPITEAFF. In DNA form, the CDR3 reads TGTGCCAGCAGCTCCAGTCCTATTACTGAAGCTTTCTTT.